These 16 T cell receptor beta chains originate from one sample sequenced in a study of blood T cell repertoires in COVID-19. Method: immunoSEQ multiplex PCR; TCRdb's copy keeps in-frame clones and lacks some. This sample yields under 65,000 clones, of which around nine tenths are seen a single time; 15% to 20% belongs to the top ten. Sequenced input: peripheral blood. These receptors were collected from an elderly man with acute or convalescent COVID-19.

The chain employs TRBV19 and TRBJ2-2; 8 nucleotides align to TRBD1. This CDR3 is 16 amino acids long. With V trimmed by 6 bases and J by 1 base, 7 bases remained unmatched. CDR1 is LNHDA and CDR2 is SQIVND in the germline V gene (reference sequence). The CDR3 here is CASRPPGTGNTGELFF. The CDR3 DNA reads TGTGCCAGTAGACCCCCCGGGACAGGGAACACCGGGGAGCTGTTTTTT.

The chain has TRBV12-3 or TRBV12-4 and TRBJ1-5; D perhaps matches TRBD1 (5 bases). The CDR3 sequence is 13 residues long. V was trimmed by 6 bases and J by 9 bases, leaving 15 bases between them. The CDR3 reads CASSLGGAMPQHF. The CDR3 bases are TGTGCCAGCAGCCTTGGTGGGGCCATGCCCCAGCATTTT.

This clone occurred once. The chain carries TRBV5-1 and TRBJ2-5, with 7 bases fitting TRBD1. This CDR3 has 16 residues. Germline V CDR1 and CDR2: SGHRS, YFSETQ. The V and J ends lost 2 bases and 2 bases, in that order; junction bases with no gene match: 9. The CDR3 nucleotides read TGCGCCAGCAGCTTACAGGGGACACCACTTCAAGAGACCCAGTACTTC. This gives the protein CASSLQGTPLQETQYF.

The chain recombines TRBV3-1 (or the pseudogene TRBV3-2) with TRBJ2-5; maybe TRBD2 (5 bases). Trimming stripped 3 bases from V and 2 bases from J, with 28 bases between. Germline V gene data show CDR1 as LGHDT and CDR2 as YNNKEL (reference sequence). The length of the CDR3 is 20 residues. CDR3: CASSQPSGRPQRSDQETQYF. CDR3 bases: TGTGCCAGCAGCCAGCCCTCCGGACGGCCGCAGCGGTCCGATCAAGAGACCCAGTACTTC.

The chain employs TRBV7-8 and TRBJ2-7; TRBD2 matches 12 bases. V was clipped by 0 bases and J by 0 bases; unmatched bases: 3. From germline, CDR1 is SGHVS and CDR2 FQNEAQ. CDR3 length: 17 amino acids. CDR3 bases: TGTGCCAGCAGCTTAGCGCTGACTAGCGGGGGCTCCTACGAGCAGTACTTC. The encoded protein is CASSLALTSGGSYEQYF.

The chain is built from TRBV20-1 and TRBJ2-5; 7 nucleotides line up with TRBD1. The CDR3 is 14 residues long. Trimming cost V 3 bases and J 5 bases; bases outside gene matches: 9. Germline CDR1 reads DFQATT; CDR2 reads SNEGSKA (reference sequence). The CDR3 nucleotides are TGCAGTGCTAGTAAGGGGGCGCGGAAGGAGACCCAGTACTTC. It yields the protein CSASKGARKETQYF.

The chain uses TRBV5-4 and TRBJ2-7; 10 nucleotides agree with TRBD1. Germline CDR1 SGHNT, CDR2 YYREEE (reference sequence). This CDR3 comprises 14 residues. Trimming took 4 bases from V and 5 from J; bases not matched to a gene: 6. The CDR3 DNA follows: TGTGCCAGCAGCGCGGGACAGGGGAACGACGAGCAGTACTTC. Its protein is CASSAGQGNDEQYF.

J is TRBJ1-2 and V is TRBV20-1, with unresolved D. Looked up from germline, CDR1 is DFQATT and CDR2 is SNEGSKA (reference sequence). V was clipped by 3 bases and J by 0 bases, with 14 bases between them. This CDR3 comprises 15 residues. CDR3 loop: CSASREGEANYGYTF. The DNA for the CDR3 is TGCAGTGCTAGTCGAGAGGGAGAAGCTAACTATGGCTACACCTTC.

The chain has TRBV5-1 and TRBJ2-5; 9 positions agree with TRBD2. After removal of 4 bases from V and 5 bases from J, the junction contained 12 bases not matched to a gene. Germline V gene sequence: CDR1 SGHRS, CDR2 YFSETQ. The CDR3 is made up of 16 amino acids. The CDR3 DNA reads TGCGCCAGCAGCGTATCTAGCGGGGTATCTGCGGAGACCCAGTACTTC. This codes for CASSVSSGVSAETQYF.

V usage is TRBV7-9 and J usage is TRBJ2-6; D not certain. V was trimmed by 3 bases and J by 0 bases, leaving 6 bases between them. CDR3 length: 15 residues. The germline V gene encodes CDR1 SEHNR and CDR2 FQNEAQ (reference sequence). This chain's CDR3 is CASSFARSGANVLTF. DNA of the CDR3: TGTGCCAGCAGCTTCGCGCGCTCTGGGGCCAACGTCCTGACTTTC.

This chain uses TRBV3-1 (or the pseudogene TRBV3-2) with TRBJ1-6, with 9 positions matching TRBD1. CDR1 and CDR2 (germline): LGHDT, YNNKEL (reference sequence). The length of the CDR3 is 15 residues. V dropped 4 bases and J dropped 9; count of bases not matched to a gene: 7. The CDR3 DNA reads as TGTGCCAGCAGCCTTTCCGGACAGGGGACTTCACCCCTCCACTTT. Residues: CASSLSGQGTSPLHF.

In its sample, this clone was seen a few times. The chain couples TRBV10-3 to TRBJ2-7; maybe TRBD1 (5 bases). Germline V gene lookup returns CDR1 ENHRY and CDR2 SYGVKD. V was cut by 2 bases and J by 1 base, with 6 bases left in between. The CDR3 has 13 residues. CDR3 nucleotide sequence: TGTGCCATCAGTGAGGACAGATCCTACGAGCAGTACTTC. Translated: CAISEDRSYEQYF.

The V gene is TRBV19, the J gene TRBJ1-2; 7 bases are shared with TRBD1. Germline CDR1 and CDR2: LNHDA and SQIVND (reference sequence). The CDR3 is 14 amino acids. The junction had 2 bases not matched to a gene; V was cut back by 2 bases and J by 2 bases. The CDR3 region is CASSIQGENYGYTF. CDR3 nucleotide sequence: TGTGCCAGTAGTATACAGGGGGAGAACTATGGCTACACCTTC.

This chain connects TRBV6-1 to TRBJ1-2, with 9 bases aligning to TRBD1. This CDR3 has 17 amino acids. With V trimmed by 4 bases and J by 0 bases, 9 bases remained unmatched. Germline CDR1 and CDR2: MNHNS and SASEGT. CDR3 residues: CASSVGGQGMANYGYTF. CDR3 DNA sequence: TGTGCCAGCAGTGTCGGCGGACAGGGGATGGCTAACTATGGCTACACCTTC.

The chain uses TRBV9 and TRBJ2-5; D unresolved. This CDR3 is 13 amino acids long. Germline values: CDR1 SGDLS, CDR2 YYNGEE. V was shortened by 0 bases and J by 5 bases, with 8 bases between the two germline ends. The CDR3 reads CASSVAVGETQYF. DNA of the CDR3: TGTGCCAGCAGCGTAGCAGTCGGGGAGACCCAGTACTTC.

The chain is built from TRBV18 and TRBJ1-2; 7 bases match TRBD1. After removal of 5 bases from V and 3 bases from J, the junction contained 3 bases not matched to a gene. This CDR3 has 13 residues. Germline-derived CDR1 and CDR2 are KGHSH and LQKENI. CDR3 DNA sequence: TGTGCCAGCTCAGAACAGGGGCACTATGGCTACACCTTC. Translation gives CASSEQGHYGYTF. Complete variable domain (other parts from reference TRBV18 and TRBJ1-2): NAGVMQNPRHLVRRRGQEARLRCSPMKGHSHVYWYRQLPEEGLKFMVYLQKENIIDESGMPKERFSAEFPKEGPSILRIQQVVRGDSAAYFCASSEQGHYGYTFGSGTRLTVV.